Each of the 25 T cell receptor beta chains below was sequenced from the same sample in a study of immune evolution from preneoplasia to lung adenocarcinoma. TCRdb keeps only in-frame clones here, not all; method: immunoSEQ multiplex PCR. The sample has approximately 4,900 clones, roughly three quarters seen once. Input material: FFPE minimally invasive lung adenocarcinoma tissue. The receptors were sampled from a person aged 60-80 years with lung adenocarcinoma.

The rearrangement links TRBV7-2 to TRBJ2-3; no clear D. Per the germline V gene, CDR1 is SGHTA and CDR2 is FQGNSA. The ends were cut back, 5 bases at V and 0 bases at J, with 9 bases in the middle. The CDR3 runs 14 residues. The CDR3 here is CASSPTTSTDTQYF. CDR3 bases: TGTGCCAGCAGCCCTACGACTAGCACAGATACGCAGTATTTT.

The chain uses TRBV2 and TRBJ2-7; 8 bases are a match to TRBD1. V was pared by 6 bases and J by 6 bases, with 13 bases of the junction left unmatched. The CDR3 runs to 15 residues. Germline V gives CDR1 SNHLY, CDR2 FYNNEI. CDR3 sequence: CASSYPGGIRGEQYF. The CDR3 DNA reads as TGTGCCAGCAGCTACCCAGGGGGCATAAGAGGCGAGCAGTACTTC.

This clone has only a few counts. The chain couples TRBV11-2 to TRBJ2-7; D might be TRBD1 (6 bases). V dropped 4 bases and J dropped 8 bases, with 12 bases sitting between them. This CDR3 has 12 amino acids. CDR1 and CDR2 from the germline V gene are SGHAT and FQNNGV. CDR3: CASSSTTGKQYF. As DNA, the CDR3 is TGTGCCAGCAGCTCAACAACAGGGAAGCAGTACTTC. The full variable domain, with the rest looked up from reference TRBV11-2 and TRBJ2-7, is EAGVAQSPRYKIIEKRQSVAFWCNPISGHATLYWYQQILGQGPKLLIQFQNNGVVDDSQLPKDRFSAERLKGVDSTLKIQPAKLEDSAVYLCASSSTTGKQYFGPGTRLTVT.

The chain combines TRBV28 with TRBJ2-3; 8 nucleotides match TRBD2. CDR3 size: 15 residues. Germline loops: CDR1 MDHEN, CDR2 SYDVKM. V gave up 2 bases and J gave up 7 bases; unmatched junction bases: 8. This CDR3 reads CASSLQRGPPYTQYF. For the CDR3, the DNA is TGTGCCAGCAGTTTACAGCGGGGGCCCCCTTATACGCAGTATTTT. The entire variable domain, with the rest obtained from reference TRBV28 and TRBJ2-3, is as follows: DVKVTQSSRYLVKRTGEKVFLECVQDMDHENMFWYRQDPGLGLRLIYFSYDVKMKEKGDIPEGYSVSREKKERFSLILESASTNQTSMYLCASSLQRGPPYTQYFGPGTRLTVL.

This clone was seen a few times. The chain carries TRBV5-1 and TRBJ1-6, with 9 bases matching TRBD1. This CDR3 spans 15 amino acids. CDR1 and CDR2 (germline): SGHRS, YFSETQ. V lost 4 bases and J lost 10; bases outside the gene matches: 9. For the CDR3, the DNA is TGCGCCAGCAGCACCGTACAGGGGGCTAACTCACCCCTCCACTTT. Residues: CASSTVQGANSPLHF.

The chain links TRBV6-1 to TRBJ1-5; D perhaps matches TRBD1 (5 bases). Trimming removed 5 bases from V and 0 bases from J, with 8 bases in between. The CDR3 is made up of 14 amino acids. The V gene's germline CDR1 is MNHNS and CDR2 SASEGT. The CDR3 DNA reads as TGTGCCAGCAGTACAGGATCTAGCAATCAGCCCCAGCATTTT. Translated, it gives CASSTGSSNQPQHF.

A single count supports this clone. The gene calls are TRBV2 and TRBJ1-2; no firm D call. This CDR3 region has 13 residues. The germline gives CDR1 SNHLY, CDR2 FYNNEI. Trimming took 7 bases from V and 5 from J, leaving 14 bases between them. The CDR3 is CASIADWGYGYTF. The CDR3 DNA follows: TGTGCCAGCATTGCCGACTGGGGATATGGCTACACCTTC.

The chain is built from TRBV7-2 and TRBJ2-6; D assignment may be TRBD1 or TRBD2 (5 bases each). The CDR3 is 17 amino acids. Trimming cost V 1 base and J 2 bases, with 12 bases left between them. Germline V gives CDR1 SGHTA, CDR2 FQGNSA. The CDR3 bases are TGTGCCAGCAGCTTAGTGGCAGGGAGCGCTGGGGCCAACGTCCTGACTTTC. Its translation: CASSLVAGSAGANVLTF.

The V call is TRBV9, the J call TRBJ1-2; TRBD1 might be the D (5 bases). V gave up 2 bases and J gave up 2 bases, with 7 bases separating them. CDR3 length: 13 residues. Looked up from germline, CDR1 is SGDLS and CDR2 is YYNGEE. The CDR3 is CASSVKGNYGYTF. CDR3 nucleotide sequence: TGTGCCAGCAGCGTGAAGGGGAACTATGGCTACACCTTC. Supplemented by reference TRBV9 and TRBJ1-2, the full variable domain reads DSGVTQTPKHLITATGQRVTLRCSPRSGDLSVYWYQQSLDQGLQFLIQYYNGEERAKGNILERFSAQQFPDLHSELNLSSLELGDSALYFCASSVKGNYGYTFGSGTRLTVV.

CDR3 sequence (DNA): TGTGCCAGTAGTATCGCAACAGGTCCTGTGGCTTACGAGCAGTACTTC. It specifies CASSIATGPVAYEQYF. V gene TRBV19 combines with J gene TRBJ2-7; possible D gene TRBD1, 5 bases. V dropped 3 bases and J dropped 4 bases, with 19 bases sitting between them. The CDR3 has 16 amino acids. CDR1 and CDR2 from the germline V gene are LNHDA and SQIVND (reference sequence).

As regards this clone: Compared with germline, one end of the junction differs, possibly owing to a read error. V gene TRBV9 combines with J gene TRBJ1-4, with D perhaps TRBD1 (5 bases). The CDR3 is 15 residues long. The germline V gene encodes CDR1 SGDLS and CDR2 YYNGEE. The CDR3 nucleotides are TGTGCCAGCAGCGTAGGGGGGGGAGAGCGACGAAAAACTGTTTTT. Its translation: CASSVGGGERRKTVF. The entire variable domain, with the rest obtained from reference TRBV9 and TRBJ1-4, is as follows: DSGVTQTPKHLITATGQRVTLRCSPRSGDLSVYWYQQSLDQGLQFLIQYYNGEERAKGNILERFSAQQFPDLHSELNLSSLELGDSALYFCASSVGGGERRKTVFGSGTQLSVL.

The chain joins TRBV5-1 to TRBJ2-7; the D gene is possibly TRBD2 (6 bases). Trimming removed 0 bases from V and 0 bases from J, with 19 bases in between. The CDR3 is made up of 18 amino acids. CDR1 and CDR2 (germline): SGHRS, YFSETQ. The CDR3 is CASSLARARWGGSYEQYF. CDR3 DNA: TGCGCCAGCAGCTTGGCTCGGGCCCGCTGGGGAGGCTCCTACGAGCAGTACTTC.

The table lists this clone with a count of one. The chain has TRBV7-3 and TRBJ1-1; possible D gene TRBD1, 5 bases. CDR3 length: 14 residues. V lost 5 bases to trimming and J lost 1 base, with 11 bases between them. Germline CDR1 SGHTA, CDR2 FQGTGA. The CDR3 nucleotides read TGTGCCAGCAGCCCTGGGACCTCGAACACTGAAGCTTTCTTT. Translating gives CASSPGTSNTEAFF. The variable domain in full, completed from reference TRBV7-3 and TRBJ1-1, reads GAGVSQTPSNKVTEKGKYVELRCDPISGHTALYWYRQSLGQGPEFLIYFQGTGAADDSGLPNDRFFAVRPEGSVSTLKIQRTERGDSAVYLCASSPGTSNTEAFFGQGTRLTVV.

The chain's CDR3 is CASSLGLAVYNEQFF. The DNA of the CDR3 is TGTGCCAGCAGCCTGGGACTAGCGGTTTACAATGAGCAGTTCTTC. V is TRBV14 and J is TRBJ2-1, with 11 positions matching TRBD2. The V segment lost 4 bases and the J segment 4 bases; nucleotides outside the gene matches: 3. Per the germline V gene, CDR1 is SGHDN and CDR2 is FVKESK. This CDR3 has 15 amino acids. The complete variable domain, with remaining parts taken from reference TRBV14 and TRBJ2-1, reads EAGVTQFPSHSVIEKGQTVTLRCDPISGHDNLYWYRRVMGKEIKFLLHFVKESKQDESGMPNNRFLAERTGGTYSTLKVQPAELEDSGVYFCASSLGLAVYNEQFFGPGTRLTVL.

The chain carries TRBV4-3 and TRBJ2-3, with 12 bases aligning to TRBD2. This CDR3 is 17 amino acids long. V dropped 7 bases and J dropped 5; count of bases not matched to a gene: 13. CDR1 and CDR2 from the germline V gene are LGHNA and YSLEER. Here the CDR3 reads CASTRSSGGALGDTQYF. CDR3 sequence (DNA): TGCGCCAGCACAAGATCTAGCGGGGGGGCCTTAGGAGATACGCAGTATTTT.

The rearrangement joins TRBV28 to TRBJ1-2; the match to TRBD1 covers 10 bases. V gave up 6 bases and J gave up 8 bases; unmatched junction bases: 9. CDR1 and CDR2 (germline): MDHEN, SYDVKM. CDR3 length equals 14 residues. The CDR3 DNA is TGTGCCAGCAGCCCTGGACAGGGGGATCGAGGCTACACCTTC. Residues: CASSPGQGDRGYTF.

The chain links TRBV11-2 to TRBJ1-4, with TRBD1 matching over 10 bases. The germline gives CDR1 SGHAT, CDR2 FQNNGV. The CDR3 runs to 14 residues. Trimming cost V 3 bases and J 7 bases; bases outside gene matches: 2. The CDR3: CASSLGTGVEKLFF. For the CDR3, the DNA is TGTGCCAGCAGCTTGGGGACAGGGGTTGAAAAACTGTTTTTT.

This rearrangement joins TRBV4-1 to TRBJ1-3; TRBD1 agrees at 8 bases. V trimming: 4 bases; J trimming: 0 bases; junction bases outside the gene matches: 8. The germline gives CDR1 MGHRA, CDR2 YSYEKL. CDR3 length equals 17 residues. CDR3 sequence (DNA): TGCGCCAGCAGCCGATCGGACAGGGCTACCTCTGGAAACACCATATATTTT. Protein sequence: CASSRSDRATSGNTIYF.

This chain links TRBV2 with TRBJ1-2; D is perhaps TRBD1 (6 bases). The CDR3 consists of 15 residues. The V end lost 6 bases, the J end lost 4 bases, and 18 bases lay between the germline ends. In germline, CDR1 is SNHLY, CDR2 FYNNEI. The DNA of the CDR3 is TGTGCCAGCAGCTCACAGGGATACCCTATCTATGGCTACACCTTC. Protein sequence: CASSSQGYPIYGYTF.

The chain joins TRBV11-3 to TRBJ2-7, with D unresolved. Germline CDR1 is SGHNT and CDR2 is YENEEA. This CDR3 comprises 14 residues. The ends were cut back, 0 bases at V and 5 bases at J, with 11 bases in the middle. CDR3 sequence reads: CASSLDGSRDEQYF. The CDR3 DNA reads as TGTGCCAGCAGCTTAGATGGGTCCCGCGACGAGCAGTACTTC.

This clone is classed as large. The rearrangement links TRBV6-5 to TRBJ1-6; 9 nucleotides match TRBD1. The V and J ends lost 6 bases and 7 bases, in that order; junction bases with no gene match: 7. Germline V lookup: CDR1 MNHEY, CDR2 SVGAGI. CDR3 length: 15 residues. CDR3 sequence (DNA): TGTGCCAGCAGCACTACGGGGACAGGGAATTCACCCCTCCACTTT. As protein: CASSTTGTGNSPLHF.

This chain connects TRBV10-3 to TRBJ2-5; D not certain. The length of the CDR3 is 11 residues. Looked up from germline, CDR1 is ENHRY and CDR2 is SYGVKD. Trimming removed 6 bases at V and 5 bases at J, with 7 bases between. The DNA for the CDR3 is TGTGCCATCAGGGCATCGGAGACCCAGTACTTC. This sequence encodes CAIRASETQYF.

The rearrangement links TRBV15 to TRBJ2-1; possibly TRBD2 for D (6 bases). Germline CDR1 and CDR2: LNHNV and YYDKDF (reference sequence). The V end lost 4 bases, the J end lost 15 bases, and 16 bases lay between the germline ends. The CDR3 runs 12 residues. The CDR3 nucleotides are TGTGCCACCAGCAATTCCGGGACTTTGGGGTTCTTC. The encoded protein is CATSNSGTLGFF.

V is TRBV9 and J is TRBJ1-5, with D perhaps TRBD1 (5 bases). V lost 0 bases and J 7 bases, leaving 14 bases between the germline ends. The CDR3 is 15 amino acids. Germline V lookup: CDR1 SGDLS, CDR2 YYNGEE. This chain's CDR3 is CASSVADKVVQPQHF. CDR3 nucleotides: TGTGCCAGCAGCGTAGCGGACAAAGTGGTGCAGCCCCAGCATTTT.

The rearrangement uses TRBV28 and TRBJ1-2; 10 bases match TRBD1. The trim removed 2 bases at V and 9 bases at J, leaving 3 bases unmatched. The CDR3 has 13 residues. Per germline, CDR1 MDHEN and CDR2 SYDVKM. The DNA for the CDR3 is TGTGCCAGCAGTTTAAGGGACAGGGGTAGCTACACCTTC. This encodes CASSLRDRGSYTF.